The present entry profiles one T cell receptor beta chain with its context. CDR1 is DFQATT and CDR2 is SNEGSKA in the germline V gene (reference sequence). The CDR3 is 11 residues long. Trimming cost V 7 bases and J 4 bases, with 10 bases left between them. This record belongs to a study of blood T cell repertoires in COVID-19. Measured with immunoSEQ multiplex PCR; TCRdb has only the in-frame clones, and not every one. This sample has some 47,000 clones, with around 85% found just once. Material: peripheral blood. The receptor was derived from a woman aged 80 or over with acute or convalescent COVID-19. This chain joins TRBV20-1 and TRBJ1-2, with D hard to call. The CDR3 DNA is TGCAGTGTCAGGACTGCCTATGGCTACACCTTC. Its translation: CSVRTAYGYTF.